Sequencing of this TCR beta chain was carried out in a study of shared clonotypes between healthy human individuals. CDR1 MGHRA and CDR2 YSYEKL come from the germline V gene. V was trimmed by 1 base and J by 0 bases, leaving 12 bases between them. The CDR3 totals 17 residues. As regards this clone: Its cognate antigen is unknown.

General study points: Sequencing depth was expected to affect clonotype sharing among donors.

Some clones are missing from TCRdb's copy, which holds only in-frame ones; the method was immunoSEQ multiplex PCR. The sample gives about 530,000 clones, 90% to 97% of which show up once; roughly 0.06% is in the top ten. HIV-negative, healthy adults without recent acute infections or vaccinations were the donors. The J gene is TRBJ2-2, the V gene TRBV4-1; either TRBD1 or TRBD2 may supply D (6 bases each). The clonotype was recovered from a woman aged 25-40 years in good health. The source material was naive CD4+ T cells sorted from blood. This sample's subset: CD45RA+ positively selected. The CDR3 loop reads CASSQAGANANTGELFF. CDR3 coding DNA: TGCGCCAGCAGCCAAGCGGGGGCGAACGCGAACACCGGGGAGCTGTTTTTT.